The 21 T cell receptor beta chains presented below share a single source sample, sequenced in a study of Tregs in tolerant kidney transplant recipients. The method was immunoSEQ multiplex PCR; TCRdb's version includes in-frame clones alone and lacks a portion of them. The repertoire table contains roughly 48,000 clones. Material: CD4+ T cells from blood, obtained before the transplant. The receptors stem from a human donor who received a combined kidney and bone marrow transplant.

Incomplete CDR3 DNA: TGTGCCAGCTCAGGCTCTAGCGGCACAGATACG. This gives the protein CASSGSSGTDT. The full CDR3 protein reads CASSGSSGTDTQYF. V is TRBV18 and J is TRBJ2-3, with D maybe TRBD2 (6 bases). Read data end 3 residues before the CDR3 end; the end is taken from the germline J gene. This CDR3 contains 14 residues. V lost 5 bases and J lost 1, with 10 bases in between. Germline V gives CDR1 KGHSH, CDR2 LQKENI.

Notes on this clone: The CDR3 end falls 3 residues outside the read, so it is completed with the germline J gene. The V gene is TRBV20-1, the J gene TRBJ2-1; 12 bases are shared with TRBD2. The CDR3 consists of 18 residues. Germline V CDR1 and CDR2: DFQATT, SNEGSKA (reference sequence). V dropped 3 bases and J dropped 3; count of bases not matched to a gene: 12. CDR3 in amino acids: CSARGPPGLAGLYNEQFF. CDR3 DNA, as far as it was read: TGCAGTGCTAGGGGTCCCCCGGGACTAGCGGGCCTCTACAATGAG.

Note on this clone: The read ends 3 residues shy of where the CDR3 ends; the end is completed using the germline J gene. The J gene is TRBJ2-7, the V gene TRBV7-2; 8 bases fit TRBD1. The CDR3 spans 14 residues. Germline assignment: CDR1 SGHTA and CDR2 FQGNSA. V dropped 5 bases and J dropped 3; count of bases not matched to a gene: 6. CDR3 in amino acids: CASSHRQGSYEQYF. The covered CDR3 bases are TGTGCCAGCAGCCACAGACAGGGGAGCTACGAG. The full variable domain, in which reference TRBV7-2 and TRBJ2-7 provide the parts outside the CDR3, is GAGVSQSPSNKVTEKGKDVELRCDPISGHTALYWYRQSLGQGLEFLIYFQGNSAPDKSGLPSDRFSAERTGGSVSTLTIQRTQQEDSAVYLCASSHRQGSYEQYFGPGTRLTVT.

Note on this clone: The CDR3 is cut off 3 residues early in the read; its end comes from the germline J gene. V is TRBV6-1 and J is TRBJ2-2; 7 bases line up with TRBD2. Per germline, CDR1 MNHNS and CDR2 SASEGT. The CDR3 runs 15 residues. Trimming took 4 bases from V and 7 from J; bases not matched to a gene: 9. CDR3 DNA, as far as it was read: TGTGCCAGCAGTGTCCAGGGCCTAGCGGTCGGGGAG. Its translation is CASSVQGLAVGE. The whole CDR3 is CASSVQGLAVGELFF.

Worth noting for this clone: The read is 3 residues too short to cover the CDR3 end, so that end is filled in from the germline J gene. V usage is TRBV5-1 and J usage is TRBJ2-5, with a weak D call TRBD1 (5 bases). Per the germline V gene, CDR1 is SGHRS and CDR2 is YFSETQ. V was shortened by 2 bases and J by 3 bases, with 8 bases between the two germline ends. CDR3 size: 13 residues. CDR3: CASSFTGEETQYF. Partial CDR3 DNA: TGCGCCAGCAGCTTTACAGGAGAAGAGACC.

About this clone: The read comes to an end 3 residues before the CDR3 does, leaving the germline J gene to fill in the end. The chain combines TRBV18 with TRBJ1-1, with D maybe TRBD1 (5 bases). From germline, CDR1 is KGHSH and CDR2 LQKENI. There are 12 residues in the CDR3. The DNA read from the CDR3 is TGTGCCAGCTCAGAGTCAGGGTGGGAG. Translation gives CASSESGWE. The whole CDR3 sequence reads CASSESGWEAFF.

Note on this clone: Sequencing ends 3 residues short of the CDR3 end; the germline J gene provides the rest. This chain joins TRBV5-1 and TRBJ2-5, with 7 positions matching TRBD2. The germline gives CDR1 SGHRS, CDR2 YFSETQ. This CDR3 is 14 amino acids long. J gave up 5 bases and V 4 bases, and 8 bases lay outside the gene matches. The sequenced part of the CDR3 DNA is TGCGCCAGCAGCAAAGGACTAGGGTTTGAGACC. This translates into CASSKGLGFET. The full CDR3 sequence reads CASSKGLGFETQYF.

In regard to this clone: Sequencing ends 3 residues short of the CDR3 end; the germline J gene provides the rest. V gene TRBV6-1 combines with J gene TRBJ2-3, with 8 bases identical to TRBD2. Germline V gene lookup returns CDR1 MNHNS and CDR2 SASEGT. This CDR3 contains 16 residues. J lost 4 bases, V lost 3 bases, and 9 bases had no gene match. CDR3 bases read: TGTGCCAGCAGTGAGCGCCAGCGGGAGTCCCCAGATACG. It codes for CASSERQRESPDT. The CDR3 as a whole reads CASSERQRESPDTQYF.

As regards this clone: From the germline J gene comes the end of the CDR3, since the read stops 3 residues before it. The V and J genes are TRBV5-1 and TRBJ2-3; tentatively, D is TRBD2 (5 bases). Germline CDR1 and CDR2: SGHRS and YFSETQ. Trimming cost V 4 bases and J 0 bases, with 9 bases left between them. The CDR3 is made up of 14 amino acids. CDR3 DNA, as far as it was read: TGCGCCAGCAGCCGCGGACTGAGCACAGATACG. Amino acid sequence: CASSRGLSTDT. The whole CDR3 is CASSRGLSTDTQYF.

Points on this clone: The missing CDR3 end, 3 residues past where the read stops, is filled in from the germline J gene. V gene TRBV7-2 combines with J gene TRBJ2-5, with D possibly matching TRBD1 (6 bases). The CDR3 spans 13 residues. With 5 bases removed from V and 4 bases from J, the gap between germline ends came to 11 bases. The germline gives CDR1 SGHTA, CDR2 FQGNSA. This chain's CDR3 is CASSPNRAETQYF. The sequenced part of the CDR3 DNA is TGTGCCAGCAGCCCCAACAGGGCAGAGACC.

About this clone: Sequencing ends 3 residues short of the CDR3 end; the germline J gene provides the rest. The gene calls are TRBV6-2 or TRBV6-3 and TRBJ2-7; 10 bases fit TRBD2. With V trimmed by 7 bases and J by 3 bases, 9 bases remained unmatched. The CDR3 sequence is 15 residues long. CDR1 and CDR2 from the germline V gene are MNHEY and SVGEGT. Incomplete CDR3 DNA: TGTGCCAGCACCCCGGGAGCTAGCGGGGGCTACGAG. Amino acids: CASTPGASGGYE. The entire CDR3 protein is CASTPGASGGYEQYF.

In the case of this clone: With the read ending 3 residues before the CDR3 end, the germline J gene is used to fill in that end. J is TRBJ1-1 and V is TRBV29-1; D ambiguous. The germline V gene encodes CDR1 SQVTM and CDR2 ANQGSEA. The CDR3 spans 13 residues. V lost 1 base and J lost 6, with 12 bases in between. The part of the CDR3 DNA that was read is TGCAGCGTTGAAGCGTCATTCGGGTCTGAA. This gives the protein CSVEASFGSE. The full CDR3 is CSVEASFGSEAFF.

Concerning this clone itself: The read comes to an end 3 residues before the CDR3 does, leaving the germline J gene to fill in the end. The chain links TRBV19 to TRBJ2-3; 8 bases are shared with TRBD1. This CDR3 is built from 14 residues. After removal of 10 bases from V and 3 bases from J, the junction contained 9 bases not matched to a gene. Germline CDR1 and CDR2: LNHDA and SQIVND (reference sequence). CDR3 DNA, as far as it was read: TGTGCCACCACCGGACAGGGTGGGACAGATACG. This codes for CATTGQGGTDT. The CDR3 as a whole reads CATTGQGGTDTQYF.

Note on this clone: The observed sequence ends 3 residues before the CDR3 terminus, with the missing tail filled in from the germline J gene. This chain uses TRBV5-1 with TRBJ1-2, with TRBD1 matching over 9 bases. There are 14 residues in the CDR3. Germline CDR1 reads SGHRS; CDR2 reads YFSETQ. The junction had 5 bases not matched to a gene; V was cut back by 2 bases and J by 6 bases. The CDR3 protein is CASSFPGTGNGYTF. CDR3 bases read: TGCGCCAGCAGCTTCCCCGGGACAGGGAATGGC.

The CDR3 loop reads CASNRVGGEVETQYF. Partial CDR3 DNA: TGTGCCAGTAATCGCGTTGGGGGGGAGGTTGAGACC. The V and J genes are TRBV19 and TRBJ2-5; 7 bases line up with TRBD2. The CDR3 goes on 3 residues after the read ends, and that part is filled in from the germline J gene. The junction had 13 bases not matched to a gene; V was cut back by 7 bases and J by 5 bases. In germline, CDR1 is LNHDA, CDR2 SQIVND (reference sequence). The CDR3 extends over 15 amino acids.

With regard to this clone: The read ends 3 residues shy of where the CDR3 ends; the end is completed using the germline J gene. This chain joins TRBV20-1 and TRBJ2-2, with 10 bases aligning to TRBD2. Germline CDR1 DFQATT, CDR2 SNEGSKA (reference sequence). Trimming at V came to 6 bases and at J to 3 bases, leaving 10 bases not matched to a gene. This CDR3 contains 16 residues. The DNA read from the CDR3 is TGCAGTGCCCGCCGGGCTAGCGGGAGAGACACCGGGGAG. As protein: CSARRASGRDTGE. The full CDR3 protein reads CSARRASGRDTGELFF.

As for this clone: The CDR3 extends 3 residues past the end of the read, so its final part is completed from the germline J gene. This chain uses TRBV10-3 with TRBJ2-7; TRBD1 agrees at 9 bases. V trimming: 11 bases; J trimming: 5 bases; junction bases outside the gene matches: 13. Germline loops: CDR1 ENHRY, CDR2 SYGVKD. This CDR3 is built from 14 residues. The CDR3 region is CAASKGTGYHEQYF. CDR3 bases read: TGTGCCGCCTCTAAGGGGACAGGGTATCACGAG.

On this clone: The CDR3 end lies 3 residues beyond the end of the read and is filled in from the germline J gene. This chain links TRBV2 with TRBJ1-5; 8 nucleotides match TRBD1. The CDR3 is 16 residues long. Germline V gene sequence: CDR1 SNHLY, CDR2 FYNNEI. V shed 1 base and J 6 bases; nucleotides not matched to a gene: 8. The covered CDR3 bases are TGTGCCAGCAGTGAAGGCAGTGCAGGGGGCACTCAGCCC. This translates into CASSEGSAGGTQP. The complete CDR3 protein is CASSEGSAGGTQPQHF.

As for this clone: The sequence runs out 3 residues before the end of the CDR3; the remainder is reconstructed from the germline J gene. The V gene is TRBV7-2, the J gene TRBJ2-5; 7 nucleotides line up with TRBD2. The length of the CDR3 is 15 residues. Germline CDR1 reads SGHTA; CDR2 reads FQGNSA. After removal of 0 bases from V and 5 bases from J, the junction contained 6 bases not matched to a gene. The sequenced part of the CDR3 DNA is TGTGCCAGCAGCTTAGCCGACTGGGGGGGGGAGACC. This translates into CASSLADWGGET. Given in full, the CDR3 is CASSLADWGGETQYF.

To note about this clone: The read terminates 3 residues ahead of where the CDR3 ends, so the germline J gene completes it. J is TRBJ2-1 and V is TRBV5-4; 12 positions match TRBD1. This CDR3 contains 15 residues. Germline V gene data show CDR1 as SGHNT and CDR2 as YYREEE (reference sequence). The V and J ends lost 5 bases and 7 bases, in that order; junction bases with no gene match: 7. The CDR3 DNA, read in part, is TGTGCCAGCAGAACCGGGACAGGGGGCAAGAATGAG. This encodes CASRTGTGGKNE. The whole CDR3 sequence reads CASRTGTGGKNEQFF.

About this clone: The read ends 3 residues shy of where the CDR3 ends; the end is completed using the germline J gene. The rearrangement joins TRBV19 to TRBJ1-1, with a tentative D call TRBD1 (6 bases). V shed 2 bases and J shed 0 bases, with 13 bases lying between them. Germline V gives CDR1 LNHDA, CDR2 SQIVND (reference sequence). The CDR3 spans 16 residues. The chain's CDR3 is CASSINRELLNTEAFF. CDR3 DNA, as far as it was read: TGTGCCAGTAGTATAAACAGGGAGCTACTGAACACTGAA.